Following are 32 T cell receptor beta chains from one sample sequenced in a study of human T cells and chemical hapten exposure. Time point reported: patch test 2, 6 weeks after DPC sensitization. Stated treatment: therapeutic diphenylcyclopropenone sensitization with weekly scalp DPC. TCRdb re-derived calls from the RACE reads in MiXCR, one entry per CDR3 protein. The sample comprises more than 90,000 distinct CDR3 sequences, over 10% of which are singletons, and more than 3% rests with the top ten. The material was whole blood, obtained in connection with sensitization to the hapten diphenylcyclopropenone (DPC). These receptors all stem from a woman in her thirties or forties with alopecia areata. Some clones in this sample may be carry-over from other donors' samples.

This clonotype was picked up many times. The CDR3 DNA is TGTGCCAGCAGTTTAGCGGGGGGCGTCTCCTACGAGCAGTACTTC. Its protein is CASSLAGGVSYEQYF. The chain uses TRBV12-3 or TRBV12-4 and TRBJ2-7, with D possibly called TRBD1 or TRBD2 (6 bases each). The CDR3 is made up of 15 amino acids. Trimming pared 0 bases from V and 0 bases from J, leaving 9 bases between.

This clonotype came up a few times. This rearrangement joins TRBV19 to TRBJ2-1; 7 nucleotides align to TRBD1. V shed 4 bases, J shed 7 bases, and the junction held 7 bases outside the gene matches. CDR1 LNHDA and CDR2 SQIVND come from the germline V gene (reference sequence). The CDR3 totals 14 residues. The CDR3 DNA reads as TGTGCCAGTAGTACCGAAGACAGGGCTAATGAGCAGTTCTTC. Residues: CASSTEDRANEQFF.

The chain joins TRBV6-2 or TRBV6-3 to TRBJ2-2, with 7 bases aligning to TRBD2. V lost 5 bases, J lost 0 bases, and 3 bases stayed unmatched. The CDR3 runs 15 residues. Germline values: CDR1 MNHEY, CDR2 SVGEGT. CDR3 DNA sequence: TGTGCCAGCAGTCAGGCGGGAGCGAACACCGGGGAGCTGTTTTTT. Amino acid sequence: CASSQAGANTGELFF.

The rearrangement links TRBV7-2 to TRBJ2-3; D not certain. The CDR3 has 11 residues. Germline V gives CDR1 SGHTA, CDR2 FQGNSA. The V end lost 5 bases, the J end lost 4 bases, and 4 bases lay between the germline ends. The CDR3 DNA reads as TGTGCCAGCAGCGCCTCAGATACGCAGTATTTT. Translated: CASSASDTQYF.

This clonotype was detected only a few times. The chain carries TRBV29-1 and TRBJ2-4; the match to TRBD1 covers 7 bases. Looked up from germline, CDR1 is SQVTM and CDR2 is ANQGSEA. J lost 0 bases, V lost 6 bases, and 5 bases had no gene match. The CDR3 is made up of 14 amino acids. CDR3 bases: TGCAGCGTACGGGACAGCCTAGCCAAAAACATTCAGTACTTC. It encodes CSVRDSLAKNIQYF.

A few counts support this clonotype. This chain joins TRBV20-1 and TRBJ1-6; 10 bases match TRBD1. This CDR3 contains 16 residues. V gave up 3 bases and J gave up 13 bases; unmatched junction bases: 15. CDR1 DFQATT and CDR2 SNEGSKA come from the germline V gene (reference sequence). DNA for the CDR3: TGCAGTGCTAGGACAGGGGGCGCTGCCGGATTTGGGCCCCTCCACTTT. Translation gives CSARTGGAAGFGPLHF.

The rearrangement links TRBV6-5 to TRBJ1-1, with D hard to call. V gave up 5 bases and J gave up 7 bases, with 20 bases separating them. The CDR3 is made up of 15 amino acids. Germline values: CDR1 MNHEY, CDR2 SVGAGI. CDR3 protein: CASSPRIGRLDEAFF. The CDR3 DNA reads as TGTGCCAGCAGTCCGCGGATAGGCCGCCTTGATGAAGCTTTCTTT.

This clonotype was counted ten times or more. The chain couples TRBV6-1 to TRBJ1-2; tentatively, D is TRBD1 (5 bases). The germline gives CDR1 MNHNS, CDR2 SASEGT. CDR3 length: 15 residues. The V end was cut by 5 bases, the J end by 0 bases, with 13 bases between. CDR3 in DNA: TGTGCCAGCAGTCCCCGACAGAGATCTAACTATGGCTACACCTTC. Its translation is CASSPRQRSNYGYTF.

This clonotype has more than one count but fewer than ten. The chain couples TRBV19 to TRBJ1-5; D is ambiguous. The V end lost 7 bases, the J end lost 0 bases, and 7 bases lay between the germline ends. This CDR3 is 13 amino acids long. CDR1 is LNHDA and CDR2 is SQIVND in the germline V gene (reference sequence). The CDR3 reads CASMGFSNQPQHF. The DNA of the CDR3 is TGTGCCAGTATGGGGTTTAGCAATCAGCCCCAGCATTTT.

Points on this clonotype: One end of the junction fails to match germline, which may point to a read error. V and J are TRBV12-3 or TRBV12-4 and TRBJ1-3; 7 positions agree with TRBD1. There are 14 residues in the CDR3. This chain's CDR3 is CASRGDSSGNSIYF. DNA of the CDR3: TGTGCCAGCAGAGGGGACAGCTCTGGAAACAGCATATATTTT.

This chain joins TRBV7-9 and TRBJ1-2, with D unresolved. Trimming took off 1 base at V and 5 bases at J, with 20 bases between the two ends. Germline V CDR1 and CDR2: SEHNR, FQNEAQ (reference sequence). There are 17 residues in the CDR3. The CDR3 protein is CASSLDFGSKRAYGYTF. In nucleotides, the CDR3 is TGTGCCAGCAGCTTAGACTTTGGTTCCAAACGAGCTTATGGCTACACCTTC.

At least ten counts were recorded for this clonotype. V and J are TRBV25-1 and TRBJ2-2; 8 nucleotides agree with TRBD1. This CDR3 is built from 16 residues. The V and J ends lost 2 bases and 4 bases, in that order; junction bases with no gene match: 6. The germline gives CDR1 MGHDK, CDR2 SYGVNS. The CDR3 DNA reads as TGTGCCAGCAGTGAAAGTGGGCAGGGGGCCACCGGGGAGCTGTTTTTT. Translation gives CASSESGQGATGELFF.

CDR3 DNA sequence: TGTGCCTGGGCCGGGGATCCCGACGCGTACGAAAAACTGTTTTTT. As protein: CAWAGDPDAYEKLFF. The chain joins TRBV30 to TRBJ1-4; D remains ambiguous. Germline V CDR1 and CDR2: GTSNPN, SVGIG (reference sequence). V gave up 5 bases and J gave up 8 bases, with 21 bases separating them. The CDR3 runs to 15 residues.

At least ten counts were recorded for this clonotype. This chain links TRBV7-2 with TRBJ2-7; D is possibly TRBD2 (6 bases). The germline V gene has CDR1 SGHTA and CDR2 FQGNSA. V gave up 5 bases and J gave up 0 bases, with 8 bases separating them. CDR3 size: 13 residues. The DNA for the CDR3 is TGTGCCAGCAGCATCGGGGGCTCCTACGAGCAGTACTTC. Residues: CASSIGGSYEQYF.

This chain connects TRBV10-1 to TRBJ1-1; maybe TRBD1 (6 bases). Trimming pared 2 bases from V and 4 bases from J, leaving 20 bases between. The CDR3 is 17 residues long. CDR1 is WNHNN and CDR2 is SYGVQD in the germline V gene (reference sequence). This CDR3 is CASSESQGRGRGTEAFF. CDR3 nucleotides: TGCGCCAGCAGTGAGAGTCAGGGGCGCGGTCGTGGCACTGAAGCTTTCTTT.

The chain joins TRBV29-1 to TRBJ2-5; no definite D call. The ends were cut back, 3 bases at V and 1 base at J, with 15 bases in the middle. In germline, CDR1 is SQVTM, CDR2 ANQGSEA. The CDR3 has 15 residues. CDR3 in DNA: TGCAGCGTTGAGAGTCTTTTTCCAGTCCAAGAGACCCAGTACTTC. Its translation is CSVESLFPVQETQYF.

This clonotype was found many times. For the CDR3, the DNA is TGTGCCAGCAGCTCTGAACAGGGGAGGACTGAAGCTTTCTTT. It is translated as CASSSEQGRTEAFF. The chain employs TRBV3-1 and TRBJ1-1; 7 nucleotides align to TRBD1. Germline trimming cut 5 bases from V and 5 bases from J; bases unmatched to any gene: 8. This CDR3 is 14 amino acids long. Germline-derived CDR1 and CDR2 are LGHDT and YNNKEL (reference sequence).

With regard to this clonotype: Germline and junction disagree at one end, which may indicate a read error. V gene TRBV11-2 combines with J gene TRBJ2-7; 14 nucleotides align to TRBD2. Germline CDR1 SGHAT, CDR2 FQNNGV. The CDR3 is 11 amino acids. The CDR3 DNA reads as TGTGCCAGCAGCATTGGGACTAGCGGGAGCTTC. Translated, it gives CASSIGTSGSF.

This clonotype was observed at least ten times. The chain employs TRBV7-2 and TRBJ2-2, with TRBD2 matching 9 bases. The CDR3 contains 16 residues. Germline V gene data show CDR1 as SGHTA and CDR2 as FQGNSA. The V segment lost 1 base and the J segment 7 bases; nucleotides outside the gene matches: 7. The CDR3 nucleotides read TGTGCCAGCAGCTTAGAAACACTAGCGGGCTACGGGGAGCTGTTTTTT. Translating gives CASSLETLAGYGELFF.

The chain couples TRBV7-9 to TRBJ1-4; 9 bases agree with TRBD1. Germline CDR1 SEHNR, CDR2 FQNEAQ (reference sequence). The CDR3 totals 14 residues. J lost 7 bases, V lost 2 bases, and 2 bases had no gene match. CDR3 coding DNA: TGTGCCAGCAGCTTACGACAGGGGGGTGAAAAACTGTTTTTT. It encodes CASSLRQGGEKLFF.

The chain recombines TRBV12-3 or TRBV12-4 with TRBJ2-5, with D unclear. The CDR3 loop spans 13 amino acids. Between the trimmed V and J ends, which lost 7 bases and 2 bases, there was a span of 11 bases. Here the CDR3 DNA reads TGTGCCAGCACCGGGTCTAATCAAGAGACCCAGTACTTC. Translated, it gives CASTGSNQETQYF.

This clonotype was detected many times. CDR3 nucleotide sequence: TGTGCCAGCTCACCCTCCGGACAGGGCCTAGGAACTAATGAAAAACTGTTTTTT. This codes for CASSPSGQGLGTNEKLFF. V usage is TRBV18 and J usage is TRBJ1-4, with 8 nucleotides matching TRBD1. Germline V gene sequence: CDR1 KGHSH, CDR2 LQKENI. Germline trimming cut 3 bases from V and 1 base from J; bases unmatched to any gene: 10. This CDR3 is 18 amino acids long.

Ten or more counts support this clonotype. This CDR3 reads CASSTGTGLASPLHF. The CDR3 region has the DNA TGTGCCAGCAGTACCGGGACAGGGTTGGCTTCACCCCTCCACTTT. V usage is TRBV6-1 and J usage is TRBJ1-6, with 9 bases matching TRBD1. Germline trimming cut 5 bases from V and 9 bases from J; bases unmatched to any gene: 8. The V gene's germline CDR1 is MNHNS and CDR2 SASEGT. This CDR3 has 15 amino acids.

This rearrangement joins TRBV19 to TRBJ2-3; no clear D gene. Germline CDR1 and CDR2: LNHDA and SQIVND (reference sequence). Trimming cost V 3 bases and J 4 bases, with 2 bases left between them. The CDR3 extends over 11 amino acids. As DNA, the CDR3 is TGTGCCAGTAGTATCTCAGATACGCAGTATTTT. Encoded protein: CASSISDTQYF.

At least ten counts were recorded for this clonotype. V usage is TRBV30 and J usage is TRBJ2-6; D gene uncertain. Trimming pared 1 base from V and 18 bases from J, leaving 10 bases between. Germline CDR1 is GTSNPN and CDR2 is SVGIG (reference sequence). CDR3 length equals 10 residues. The CDR3 loop is CAWSAPFPTF. The CDR3 region has the DNA TGTGCCTGGAGTGCTCCCTTTCCGACTTTC. The full variable domain, its missing parts supplied by reference TRBV30 and TRBJ2-6, is SQTIHQWPATLVQPVGSPLSLECTVEGTSNPNLYWYRQAAGRGLQLLFYSVGIGQISSEVPQNLSASRPQDRQFILSSKKLLLSDSGFYLCAWSAPFPTFGAGSRLTVL.

This clonotype was recorded many times. This chain uses TRBV9 with TRBJ1-3; D ambiguous. CDR3 size: 14 residues. Germline loops: CDR1 SGDLS, CDR2 YYNGEE. With 0 bases removed from V and 0 bases from J, the gap between germline ends came to 4 bases. CDR3 DNA sequence: TGTGCCAGCAGCGTAGGCAGCTCTGGAAACACCATATATTTT. Its protein is CASSVGSSGNTIYF. The full variable domain, with the rest looked up from reference TRBV9 and TRBJ1-3, is DSGVTQTPKHLITATGQRVTLRCSPRSGDLSVYWYQQSLDQGLQFLIQYYNGEERAKGNILERFSAQQFPDLHSELNLSSLELGDSALYFCASSVGSSGNTIYFGEGSWLTVV.

This chain connects TRBV6-2 or TRBV6-3 to TRBJ2-3; no reliable D call. CDR3 length: 14 amino acids. Trimming left V 2 bases short and J 2 bases short, with 8 bases between. CDR1 is MNHEY and CDR2 is SVGEGT in the germline V gene. CDR3 nucleotide sequence: TGTGCCAGCAGTTACGAGGCTCCCACAGATACGCAGTATTTT. Translated, it gives CASSYEAPTDTQYF.

This sequence joins TRBV4-3 and TRBJ2-1; no clear D gene. The V gene lost 0 bases and the J gene lost 3 bases, with 9 bases spanning the gap. Germline CDR1 and CDR2: LGHNA and YSLEER. The CDR3 runs to 15 residues. CDR3 DNA: TGCGCCAGCAGCCAAGATATTGACAACTACAATGAGCAGTTCTTC. Its protein is CASSQDIDNYNEQFF.

This clonotype has only a few counts. The chain employs TRBV28 and TRBJ2-3; the D gene is possibly TRBD1 (6 bases). CDR1 and CDR2 from the germline V gene are MDHEN and SYDVKM. V was trimmed by 5 bases and J by 2 bases, leaving 11 bases between them. The length of the CDR3 is 14 residues. The CDR3 region is CASSRDRSTDTQYF. The CDR3 DNA reads TGTGCCAGCAGTCGTGACAGGTCCACAGATACGCAGTATTTT.

The CDR3 DNA sequence: TGTGCCAGCAGCACCCCGTTGGGGGATGTGGAGACCCAGTACTTC. Protein: CASSTPLGDVETQYF. The J gene is TRBJ2-5, the V gene TRBV9; D could derive from TRBD1 or TRBD2 (5 bases each). In germline, CDR1 is SGDLS, CDR2 YYNGEE. Trimming removed 4 bases at V and 5 bases at J, with 18 bases between. The CDR3 is made up of 15 amino acids.

The chain has TRBV6-6 and TRBJ2-3; 7 bases are shared with TRBD2. CDR1 is MNHNY and CDR2 is SVGAGI in the germline V gene (reference sequence). The CDR3 runs 12 residues. J was trimmed by 7 bases and V by 5 bases; bases with no gene match: 3. CDR3: CASSRLANTQYF. DNA of the CDR3: TGTGCCAGCAGTCGACTAGCAAATACGCAGTATTTT.

This clonotype was counted many times. The chain combines TRBV11-2 with TRBJ1-1, with 11 bases matching TRBD1. V lost 3 bases to trimming and J lost 5 bases; unmatched junction nucleotides: 2. The germline V gene has CDR1 SGHAT and CDR2 FQNNGV. This CDR3 has 14 residues. The CDR3: CASSFGDRGTEAFF. Written as DNA, the CDR3 is TGTGCCAGCAGCTTCGGGGACAGGGGGACTGAAGCTTTCTTT.